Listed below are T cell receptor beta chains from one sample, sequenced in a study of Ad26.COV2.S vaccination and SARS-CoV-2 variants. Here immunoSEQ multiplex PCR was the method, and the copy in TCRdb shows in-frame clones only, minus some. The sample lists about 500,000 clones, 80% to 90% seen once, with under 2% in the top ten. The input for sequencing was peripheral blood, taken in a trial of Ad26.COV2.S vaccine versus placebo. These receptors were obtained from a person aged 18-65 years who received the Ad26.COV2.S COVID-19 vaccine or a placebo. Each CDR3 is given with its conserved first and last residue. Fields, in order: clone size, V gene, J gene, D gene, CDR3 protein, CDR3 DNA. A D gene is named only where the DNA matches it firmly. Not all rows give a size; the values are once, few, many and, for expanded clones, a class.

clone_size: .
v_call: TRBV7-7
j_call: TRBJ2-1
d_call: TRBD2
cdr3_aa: CASSQGLAGVNEQFF
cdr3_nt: TGTGCTAGCAGCCAGGGACTAGCGGGAGTTAATGAGCAGTTCTTC

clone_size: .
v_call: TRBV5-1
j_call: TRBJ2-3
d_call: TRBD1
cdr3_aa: CASSMDRSTDTQYF
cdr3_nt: TGCGCCAGCAGCATGGACAGGAGCACAGATACGCAGTATTTT

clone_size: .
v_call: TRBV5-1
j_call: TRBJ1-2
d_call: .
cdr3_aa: CASSLSQGSYGYTF
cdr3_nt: TGCGCCAGCAGCTTGAGCCAGGGGAGCTATGGCTACACCTTC

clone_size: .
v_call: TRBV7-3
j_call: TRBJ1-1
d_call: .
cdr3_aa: CASSLTRVQGNTEAFF
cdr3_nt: TGTGCCAGCAGCTTAACTAGGGTACAGGGGAACACTGAAGCTTTCTTT

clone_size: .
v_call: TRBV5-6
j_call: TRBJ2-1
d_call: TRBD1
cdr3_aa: CASSWGTGYYNEQFF
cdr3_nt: TGTGCCAGCAGCTGGGGGACAGGGTACTACAATGAGCAGTTCTTC

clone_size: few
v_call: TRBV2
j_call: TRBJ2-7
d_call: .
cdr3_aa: CASSQDSFYEQYF
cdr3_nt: TGTGCCAGCAGTCAGGACAGTTTTTACGAGCAGTACTTC

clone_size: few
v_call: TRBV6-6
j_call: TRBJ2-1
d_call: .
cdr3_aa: CASSYSTDEQFF
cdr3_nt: TGTGCCAGCAGTTACTCGACGGATGAGCAGTTCTTC

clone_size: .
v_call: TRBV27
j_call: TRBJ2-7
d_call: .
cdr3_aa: CASSSKAQGPYEQYF
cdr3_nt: TGTGCCAGCAGCTCAAAGGCTCAGGGGCCCTACGAGCAGTACTTC

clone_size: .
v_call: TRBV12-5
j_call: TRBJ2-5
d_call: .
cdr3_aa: CASTHQTQYF
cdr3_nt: TGTGCTAGTACCCACCAGACCCAGTACTTC

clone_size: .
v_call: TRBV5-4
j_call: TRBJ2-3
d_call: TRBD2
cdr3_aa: CASRPTSGSWDTQYF
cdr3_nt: TGTGCCAGCAGGCCTACTAGCGGGAGTTGGGATACGCAGTATTTT

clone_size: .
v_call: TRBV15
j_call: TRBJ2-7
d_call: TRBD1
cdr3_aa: CATSGGRQGGSDEQYF
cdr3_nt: TGTGCCACCAGCGGGGGACGACAGGGGGGAAGCGACGAGCAGTACTTC

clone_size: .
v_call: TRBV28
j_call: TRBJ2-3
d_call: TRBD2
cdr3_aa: CASSSASGRPDTQYF
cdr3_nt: TGTGCCAGCAGTTCGGCTAGCGGAAGGCCCGATACGCAGTATTTT

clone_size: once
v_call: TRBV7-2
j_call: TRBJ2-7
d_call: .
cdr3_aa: CASSFSPGLYEQYF
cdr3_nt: TGTGCCAGCAGCTTTTCCCCGGGGTTGTACGAGCAGTACTTC

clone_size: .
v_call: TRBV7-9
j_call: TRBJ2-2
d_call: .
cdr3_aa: CASSPRASTGELFF
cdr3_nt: TGTGCCAGCAGCCCCCGGGCCAGCACCGGGGAGCTGTTTTTT

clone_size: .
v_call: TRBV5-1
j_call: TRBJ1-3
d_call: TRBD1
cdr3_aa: CASSLGPGTGGNTIYF
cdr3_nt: TGCGCCAGCAGCTTGGGTCCCGGGACAGGTGGAAACACCATATATTTT

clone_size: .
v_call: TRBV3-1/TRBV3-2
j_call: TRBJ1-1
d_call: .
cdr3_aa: CASSQLLQAMNTEAFF
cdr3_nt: TGTGCCAGCAGCCAGCTGCTACAGGCCATGAACACTGAAGCTTTCTTT

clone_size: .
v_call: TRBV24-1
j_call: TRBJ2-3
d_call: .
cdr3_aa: CATSDSRSSTDTQYF
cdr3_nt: TGTGCCACCAGTGATTCGAGGAGTTCCACAGATACGCAGTATTTT

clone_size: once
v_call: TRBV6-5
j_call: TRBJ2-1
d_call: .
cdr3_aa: CASSYSTGYNEQFF
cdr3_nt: TGTGCCAGCAGTTACTCGACAGGTTACAATGAGCAGTTCTTC

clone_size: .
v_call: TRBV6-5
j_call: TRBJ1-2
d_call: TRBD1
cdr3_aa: CASSRTGVLLGYTF
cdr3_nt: TGTGCCAGCAGTAGGACAGGGGTTCTACTTGGCTACACCTTC

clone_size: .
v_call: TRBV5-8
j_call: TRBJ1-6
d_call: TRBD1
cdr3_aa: CASNFGQGSSPLHF
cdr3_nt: TGTGCCAGCAACTTCGGACAGGGGAGTTCACCCCTCCACTTT

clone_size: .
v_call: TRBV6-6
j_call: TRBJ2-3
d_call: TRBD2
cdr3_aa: CASILDRTSEDTQYF
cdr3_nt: TGTGCCAGCATTCTGGACAGGACTAGCGAAGATACGCAGTATTTT

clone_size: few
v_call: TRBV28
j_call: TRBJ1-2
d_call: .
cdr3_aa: CASSLRVSNYGYTF
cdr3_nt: TGTGCCAGCAGTTTACGGGTTTCTAACTATGGCTACACCTTC

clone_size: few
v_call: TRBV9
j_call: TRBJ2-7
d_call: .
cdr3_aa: CASSVGGLGTGDEQYF
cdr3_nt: TGTGCCAGCAGCGTAGGTGGTCTAGGGACGGGGGACGAGCAGTACTTC

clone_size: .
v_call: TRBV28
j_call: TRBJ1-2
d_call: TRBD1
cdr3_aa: CASSPWDRTYGYTF
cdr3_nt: TGTGCCAGCAGTCCGTGGGACAGGACCTATGGCTACACCTTC

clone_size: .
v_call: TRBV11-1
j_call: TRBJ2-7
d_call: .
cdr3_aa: CASSLGRASSEQYF
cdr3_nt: TGTGCCAGCAGCTTAGGGAGGGCCTCTTCCGAGCAGTACTTC

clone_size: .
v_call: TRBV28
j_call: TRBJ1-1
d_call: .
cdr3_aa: CASSFILWAEAFF
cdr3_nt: TGTGCCAGCAGTTTCATCTTGTGGGCTGAAGCTTTCTTT

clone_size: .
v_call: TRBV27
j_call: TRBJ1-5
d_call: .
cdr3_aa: CASSLSGHQPQHF
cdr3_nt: TGTGCCAGCAGTTTAAGCGGACATCAGCCCCAGCATTTT

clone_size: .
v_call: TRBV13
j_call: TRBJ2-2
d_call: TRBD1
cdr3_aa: CASSLGGQGAGGELFF
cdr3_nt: TGTGCCAGCAGCTTAGGGGGACAGGGGGCCGGCGGGGAGCTGTTTTTT

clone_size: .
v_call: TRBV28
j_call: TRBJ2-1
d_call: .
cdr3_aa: CASSFRGRLYNEQFF
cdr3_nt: TGTGCCAGCAGTTTCCGGGGGCGGCTATACAATGAGCAGTTCTTC

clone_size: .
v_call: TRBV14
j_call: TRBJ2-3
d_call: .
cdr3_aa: CASSQGRALASTDTQYF
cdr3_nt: TGTGCCAGCAGCCAAGGCCGGGCCCTGGCTAGCACAGATACGCAGTATTTT

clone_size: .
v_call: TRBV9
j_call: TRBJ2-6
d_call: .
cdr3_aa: CASSVAEEAQRRANVLTF
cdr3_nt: TGTGCCAGCAGCGTAGCTGAAGAGGCCCAACGGCGGGCCAACGTCCTGACTTTC

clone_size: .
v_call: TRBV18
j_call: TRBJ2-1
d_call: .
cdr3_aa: CASSPSRANEQFF
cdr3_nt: TGTGCCAGCTCACCTTCCAGGGCAAATGAGCAGTTCTTC

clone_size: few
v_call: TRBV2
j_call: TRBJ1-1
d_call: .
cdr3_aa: CASTRNPGAVEAFF
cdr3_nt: TGTGCCAGCACCCGAAACCCGGGGGCGGTTGAAGCTTTCTTT

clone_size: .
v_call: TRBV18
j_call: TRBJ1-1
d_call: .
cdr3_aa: CASSPAAGGTEAFF
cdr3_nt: TGTGCCAGCTCACCAGCGGCTGGGGGCACTGAAGCTTTCTTT

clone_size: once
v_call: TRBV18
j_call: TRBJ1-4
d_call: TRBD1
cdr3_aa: CASSPPQGGSANEKLFF
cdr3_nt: TGTGCCAGCTCACCACCCCAGGGGGGTTCCGCTAATGAAAAACTGTTTTTT

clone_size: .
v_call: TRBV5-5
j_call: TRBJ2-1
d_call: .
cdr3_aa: CASSLSRGSYNEQFF
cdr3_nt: TGTGCCAGCAGCTTGTCCCGTGGCTCCTACAATGAGCAGTTCTTC

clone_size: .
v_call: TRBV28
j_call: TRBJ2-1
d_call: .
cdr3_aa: CASSLSAGYNEQFF
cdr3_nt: TGTGCCAGCAGTTTATCGGCCGGGTACAATGAGCAGTTCTTC

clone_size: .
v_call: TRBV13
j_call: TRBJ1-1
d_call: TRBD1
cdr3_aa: CASSPEGQSLNTEAFF
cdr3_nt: TGTGCCAGCAGCCCTGAGGGACAGAGCTTGAACACTGAAGCTTTCTTT

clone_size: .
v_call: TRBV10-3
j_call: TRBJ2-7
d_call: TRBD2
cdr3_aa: CAIGGTTYEQYF
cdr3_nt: TGTGCCATCGGCGGGACTACCTACGAGCAGTACTTC

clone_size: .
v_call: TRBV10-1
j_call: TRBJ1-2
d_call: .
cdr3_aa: CASMRWVYGYTF
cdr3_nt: TGCGCCAGCATGAGGTGGGTATATGGCTACACCTTC

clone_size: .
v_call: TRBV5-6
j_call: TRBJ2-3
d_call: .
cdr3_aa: CASSPWTLVFTDTQYF
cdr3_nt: TGTGCCAGCAGCCCTTGGACTCTGGTATTCACAGATACGCAGTATTTT

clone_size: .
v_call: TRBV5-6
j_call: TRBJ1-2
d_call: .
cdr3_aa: CASSLTDRYGYTF
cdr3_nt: TGTGCCAGCAGCTTAACCGACAGGTATGGCTACACCTTC

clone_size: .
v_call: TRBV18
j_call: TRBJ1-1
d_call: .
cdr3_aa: CASSPNLLTGEGTEAFF
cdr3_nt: TGTGCCAGCTCACCGAATTTATTGACAGGTGAGGGCACTGAAGCTTTCTTT